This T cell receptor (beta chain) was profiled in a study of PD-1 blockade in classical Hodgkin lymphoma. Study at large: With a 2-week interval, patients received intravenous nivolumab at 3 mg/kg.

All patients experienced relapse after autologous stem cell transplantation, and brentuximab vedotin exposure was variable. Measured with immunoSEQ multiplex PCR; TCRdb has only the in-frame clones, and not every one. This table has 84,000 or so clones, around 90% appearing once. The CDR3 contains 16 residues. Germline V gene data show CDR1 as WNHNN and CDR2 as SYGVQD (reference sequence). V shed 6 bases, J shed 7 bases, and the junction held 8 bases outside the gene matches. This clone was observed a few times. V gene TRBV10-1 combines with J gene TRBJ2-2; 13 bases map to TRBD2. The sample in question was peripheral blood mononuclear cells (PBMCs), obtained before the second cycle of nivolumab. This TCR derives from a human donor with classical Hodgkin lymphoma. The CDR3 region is CASSAAGLAGRGELFF. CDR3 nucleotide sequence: TGCGCCAGCAGCGCAGCGGGACTAGCGGGGCGCGGGGAGCTGTTTTTT.